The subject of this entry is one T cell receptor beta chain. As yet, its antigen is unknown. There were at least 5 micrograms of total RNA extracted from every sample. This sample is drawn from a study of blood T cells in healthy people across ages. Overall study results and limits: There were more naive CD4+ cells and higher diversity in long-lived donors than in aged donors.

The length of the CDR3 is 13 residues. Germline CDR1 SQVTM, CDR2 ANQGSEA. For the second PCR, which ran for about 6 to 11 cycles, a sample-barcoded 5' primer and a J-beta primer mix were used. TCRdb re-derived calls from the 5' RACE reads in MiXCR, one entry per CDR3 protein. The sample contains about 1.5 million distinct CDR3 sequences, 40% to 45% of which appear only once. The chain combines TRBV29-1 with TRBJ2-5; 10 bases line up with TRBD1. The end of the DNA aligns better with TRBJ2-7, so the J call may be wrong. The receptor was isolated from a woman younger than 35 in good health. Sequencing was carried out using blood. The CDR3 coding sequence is TGCAGCGCGAAGAGGACAGGGGGGGACGAGCAGTACTTC. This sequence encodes CSAKRTGGDEQYF.